One and the same sample provided the 31 T cell receptor beta chains below, sequenced in a study of blood T cell repertoires in COVID-19. Clones were read by immunoSEQ multiplex PCR, and TCRdb kept only the in-frame ones, dropping some. The repertoire consists of 250,000 to 350,000 clones, with approximately 90% occurring once and the leading ten covering 2% to 2.5%. Sequenced input: PBMCs or T cells enriched from blood (not recorded which). These receptors originate from a woman in her sixties or seventies in a cohort exposed to, infected with or recovered from COVID-19 (not recorded which).

This clone appeared a single time. The V call is TRBV9, the J call TRBJ1-3; D remains ambiguous. In germline, CDR1 is SGDLS, CDR2 YYNGEE. Trimming left V 0 bases short and J 0 bases short, with 4 bases between. The CDR3 has 14 amino acids. CDR3 coding DNA: TGTGCCAGCAGCGTAGTCGGCTCTGGAAACACCATATATTTT. Protein product: CASSVVGSGNTIYF.

The CDR3 loop reads CASGQTGKYMEGYEQYF. The CDR3 DNA reads as TGCGCCAGCGGCCAGACAGGGAAATACATGGAGGGCTACGAGCAGTACTTC. The chain is built from TRBV23-1 and TRBJ2-7, with D possibly being TRBD1 (7 bases). TRBV23-1 is known as an ORF, though its function is uncertain. The CDR3 has 17 amino acids. The ends were cut back, 8 bases at V and 3 bases at J, with 26 bases in the middle.

The chain employs TRBV5-4 and TRBJ1-2; unclear D gene. V was clipped by 1 base and J by 4 bases, with 8 bases between them. The CDR3 consists of 13 residues. Germline V gene data show CDR1 as SGHNT and CDR2 as YYREEE (reference sequence). The CDR3 DNA is TGTGCCAGCAGCTTGAAGGAGGTCTATGGCTACACCTTC. Its protein is CASSLKEVYGYTF.

As DNA, the CDR3 is TGCGCCAGCAGCTTGGAGCCTAGAGGGGATACGCAGTATTTT. This encodes CASSLEPRGDTQYF. The V and J genes are TRBV5-1 and TRBJ2-3; a weak D match, TRBD2 (5 bases). The V end lost 0 bases, the J end lost 6 bases, and 11 bases lay between the germline ends. The CDR3 spans 14 residues. CDR1 and CDR2 from the germline V gene are SGHRS and YFSETQ.

The chain combines TRBV24-1 with TRBJ2-2; TRBD1 matches 8 bases. The CDR3 has 22 residues. Germline V gene data show CDR1 as KGHDR and CDR2 as SFDVKD. V trimming: 1 base; J trimming: 1 base; junction bases outside the gene matches: 19. CDR3 nucleotides: TGTGCCACCAGTGATTTCCCGATCGGGACAGGTCGACTCTACAAGAACACCGGGGAGCTGTTTTTT. This codes for CATSDFPIGTGRLYKNTGELFF.

The chain is built from TRBV6-8 and TRBJ2-1; 8 bases line up with TRBD2. The CDR3 has 17 amino acids. The V and J ends lost 4 bases and 0 bases, in that order; junction bases with no gene match: 8. From germline, CDR1 is MNHGY and CDR2 SAAAGT. For the CDR3, the DNA is TGTGCCAGCAGTTCCATCCAAGCGGGAGACTCCTACAATGAGCAGTTCTTC. It codes for CASSSIQAGDSYNEQFF.

This chain joins TRBV24-1 and TRBJ2-1; possible D gene TRBD2, 5 bases. The CDR3 has 13 amino acids. Trimming left V 3 bases short and J 12 bases short, with 14 bases between. Germline V gene lookup returns CDR1 KGHDR and CDR2 SFDVKD. CDR3: CATSDPGLGWQFF. CDR3 coding DNA: TGTGCCACCAGTGATCCCGGACTTGGATGGCAGTTCTTC.

The chain links TRBV27 to TRBJ2-3, with D hard to call. The CDR3 has 15 residues. Trimming stripped 3 bases from V and 7 bases from J, with 17 bases between. Germline lookup yields CDR1 MNHEY and CDR2 SMNVEV (reference sequence). The CDR3 nucleotides read TGTGCCAGCAGTTTGAGGCCTGAAAGGCGGTATACGCAGTATTTT. This sequence encodes CASSLRPERRYTQYF.

This clone was observed a few times. V usage is TRBV30 and J usage is TRBJ2-7; 8 positions agree with TRBD1. There are 14 residues in the CDR3. Germline CDR1 GTSNPN, CDR2 SVGIG (reference sequence). J lost 5 bases, V lost 0 bases, and 6 bases had no gene match. CDR3 in DNA: TGTGCCTGGAGTGTGGGGGGACAGGTCCACGAGCAGTACTTC. Translated: CAWSVGGQVHEQYF.

The rearrangement joins TRBV30 to TRBJ2-1; 10 bases map to TRBD2. CDR1 and CDR2 from the germline V gene are GTSNPN and SVGIG (reference sequence). This CDR3 comprises 16 residues. The V and J ends lost 4 bases and 7 bases, in that order; junction bases with no gene match: 13. The CDR3 DNA reads TGTGCCTGGAAGGGAGCTAGCGGGAGTTCGGGTAATGAGCAGTTCTTC. Translating gives CAWKGASGSSGNEQFF.

The CDR3 region is CARSKGAGGQDEQYF. In nucleotides, the CDR3 is TGTGCCAGAAGCAAGGGGGCAGGGGGCCAAGACGAGCAGTACTTC. The rearrangement links TRBV5-3 to TRBJ2-7, with TRBD1 identical over 8 bases. TRBV5-3 is an open reading frame whose function is uncertain. With 4 bases clipped from V and 5 bases from J, the junction kept 11 bases outside the gene matches. CDR3 size: 15 residues.

V and J are TRBV7-3 and TRBJ2-7, with D possibly matching TRBD2 (5 bases). CDR1 is SGHTA, CDR2 FQGTGA, per germline. Trimming removed 1 base at V and 2 bases at J, with 12 bases between. This CDR3 comprises 15 residues. The CDR3 sequence is CASSLSGGVAYEQYF. The DNA of the CDR3 is TGTGCCAGCAGCTTAAGCGGAGGCGTCGCCTACGAGCAGTACTTC. Full variable domain (rest looked up from reference TRBV7-3 and TRBJ2-7): GAGVSQTPSNKVTEKGKYVELRCDPISGHTALYWYRQSLGQGPEFLIYFQGTGAADDSGLPNDRFFAVRPEGSVSTLKIQRTERGDSAVYLCASSLSGGVAYEQYFGPGTRLTVT.

The chain uses TRBV10-1 and TRBJ2-3, with 8 bases that match TRBD1. CDR3 length: 14 residues. Germline V lookup: CDR1 WNHNN, CDR2 SYGVQD (reference sequence). With 5 bases clipped from V and 3 bases from J, the junction kept 4 bases outside the gene matches. CDR3 in amino acids: CASSFGTGTDTQYF. The CDR3 DNA reads as TGCGCCAGCAGTTTCGGGACAGGAACAGATACGCAGTATTTT.

The genes are TRBV27 and TRBJ2-1, with 10 bases identical to TRBD1. The CDR3 is 19 residues long. Germline lookup yields CDR1 MNHEY and CDR2 SMNVEV (reference sequence). Unmatched junction bases numbered 16, after V lost 4 bases and J lost 4 bases. CDR3 sequence reads: CASSSGTGVYSLYYNEQFF. The CDR3 DNA reads TGTGCCAGCAGTTCAGGGACAGGGGTATATTCCTTATATTACAATGAGCAGTTCTTC.

The chain uses TRBV28 and TRBJ1-4; the match to TRBD1 covers 9 bases. Germline-derived CDR1 and CDR2 are MDHEN and SYDVKM. This CDR3 has 14 residues. The V segment lost 4 bases and the J segment 8 bases; nucleotides outside the gene matches: 5. This CDR3 is CASSSATGGEKLFF. CDR3 nucleotides: TGTGCCAGCAGTTCCGCGACAGGGGGAGAAAAACTGTTTTTT.

The chain recombines TRBV9 with TRBJ2-5; 10 bases fit TRBD2. This CDR3 has 16 amino acids. Looked up from germline, CDR1 is SGDLS and CDR2 is YYNGEE. Unmatched junction bases numbered 10, after V lost 6 bases and J lost 2 bases. CDR3 in DNA: TGTGCCAGCAACAGCCCCTGGACTAGCGGTCAAGAGACCCAGTACTTC. It yields the protein CASNSPWTSGQETQYF.

The rearrangement joins TRBV5-5 to TRBJ2-7, with 9 bases that match TRBD2. The CDR3 contains 15 residues. The V gene end was trimmed by 0 bases and the J gene end by 2 bases; junction bases not matched to a gene: 3. Germline V lookup: CDR1 SGHKS, CDR2 YYEKEE (reference sequence). Here the CDR3 DNA reads TGTGCCAGCAGCTTGGCCGGGACTAGCACCTACGAGCAGTACTTC. It translates to CASSLAGTSTYEQYF. The full variable domain, rest sourced from reference TRBV5-5 and TRBJ2-7, is DAGVTQSPTHLIKTRGQQVTLRCSPISGHKSVSWYQQVLGQGPQFIFQYYEKEERGRGNFPDRFSARQFPNYSSELNVNALLLGDSALYLCASSLAGTSTYEQYFGPGTRLTVT.

The chain links TRBV9 to TRBJ2-3; possibly TRBD2 for D (5 bases). Deletions cut 3 bases from V and 1 base from J, with 9 bases between. The CDR3 has 14 residues. The germline CDR1 and CDR2 sequences are SGDLS and YYNGEE. CDR3 loop: CASSGNGGTDTQYF. In nucleotides, the CDR3 is TGTGCCAGCAGCGGAAACGGGGGCACAGATACGCAGTATTTT.

The chain has TRBV5-1 and TRBJ2-3; maybe TRBD1 (7 bases). The germline V gene encodes CDR1 SGHRS and CDR2 YFSETQ. V was trimmed by 2 bases and J by 1 base, leaving 17 bases between them. The CDR3 is 17 residues long. The CDR3 sequence is CASSFTPGGMGTDTQYF. The DNA for the CDR3 is TGCGCCAGCAGCTTCACTCCAGGGGGGATGGGCACAGATACGCAGTATTTT.

The chain employs TRBV7-9 and TRBJ2-3; D is possibly TRBD2 (5 bases). This CDR3 contains 15 residues. Per germline, CDR1 SEHNR and CDR2 FQNEAQ (reference sequence). The ends were cut back, 5 bases at V and 0 bases at J, with 12 bases in the middle. CDR3 amino acids: CASSPLGGSTDTQYF. In DNA, the CDR3 is TGTGCCAGCAGCCCACTAGGCGGCAGCACAGATACGCAGTATTTT.

The V call is TRBV4-1, the J call TRBJ2-1; possibly TRBD1 for D (7 bases). Germline V lookup: CDR1 MGHRA, CDR2 YSYEKL. CDR3 length equals 21 residues. With 3 bases removed from V and 6 bases from J, the gap between germline ends came to 33 bases. CDR3 DNA: TGCGCCAGCAGCCACCTAGGGGGGACAGTCGTTACTGGGAGGCCCCCCAATGAGCAGTTCTTC. Its protein is CASSHLGGTVVTGRPPNEQFF.

The chain links TRBV19 to TRBJ2-1; TRBD2 aligns across 9 bases. V lost 8 bases to trimming and J lost 3 bases; unmatched junction nucleotides: 11. In germline, CDR1 is LNHDA, CDR2 SQIVND (reference sequence). There are 16 residues in the CDR3. CDR3 DNA: TGTGCCAGTCGGGGTATAGCGGGAGTACTCTACAATGAGCAGTTCTTC. Translated, it gives CASRGIAGVLYNEQFF.

This chain uses TRBV4-2 with TRBJ2-7; TRBD2 matches 10 bases. The CDR3 sequence is 14 residues long. J lost 4 bases, V lost 1 base, and 1 base had no gene match. Germline CDR1 and CDR2: LGHNA and YNFKEQ. The CDR3 protein is CASSQGLAGYEQYF. CDR3 in DNA: TGTGCCAGCAGCCAAGGACTAGCGGGTTACGAGCAGTACTTC.

The chain uses TRBV30 and TRBJ2-7, with 15 bases fitting TRBD2. J was trimmed by 5 bases and V by 0 bases; bases with no gene match: 8. The CDR3 is made up of 17 amino acids. The germline V gene encodes CDR1 GTSNPN and CDR2 SVGIG (reference sequence). The CDR3 region has the DNA TGTGCCTGGAGTGTAGGCCGGACTAGCGGGAGGGCGGACGAGCAGTACTTC. This translates into CAWSVGRTSGRADEQYF.

The V gene is TRBV18, the J gene TRBJ2-7; D not resolved. Trimming pared 0 bases from V and 5 bases from J, leaving 8 bases between. Germline values: CDR1 KGHSH, CDR2 LQKENI. This CDR3 is 13 amino acids long. DNA of the CDR3: TGTGCCAGCTCACCACCGTCTATCCACGAGCAGTACTTC. Its protein is CASSPPSIHEQYF.

This chain links TRBV9 with TRBJ1-1, with a possible D match to TRBD1 (6 bases). The length of the CDR3 is 14 residues. Germline CDR1 is SGDLS and CDR2 is YYNGEE. Trimming pared 0 bases from V and 2 bases from J, leaving 8 bases between. The CDR3 is CASSVDGGNTEAFF. The CDR3, as DNA: TGTGCCAGCAGCGTAGATGGGGGCAACACTGAAGCTTTCTTT.

V and J are TRBV12-2 and TRBJ2-7; the table's D call, TRBD2, was not checked against the DNA. TRBV12-2 is noted as a pseudogene. This CDR3 region has 16 residues. This chain's CDR3 is CASRFRASGRADEQYF. CDR3 coding DNA: TGTGCAAGTCGCTTCCGGGCTAGCGGGAGGGCCGACGAGCAGTACTTC.

The V gene is TRBV11-1, the J gene TRBJ1-1; TRBD1 matches at 7 bases. The CDR3 sequence is 15 residues long. Trimming cost V 2 bases and J 0 bases; bases outside gene matches: 3. CDR1 and CDR2 from the germline V gene are SGHAT and FQDESV (reference sequence). The CDR3 spells CASSLQGVMNTEAFF. CDR3 nucleotides: TGTGCCAGCAGCTTACAGGGGGTAATGAACACTGAAGCTTTCTTT. The full variable domain, its missing parts supplied by reference TRBV11-1 and TRBJ1-1, is EAEVAQSPRYKITEKSQAVAFWCDPISGHATLYWYRQILGQGPELLVQFQDESVVDDSQLPKDRFSAERLKGVDSTLKIQPAELGDSAMYLCASSLQGVMNTEAFFGQGTRLTVV.

This sequence joins TRBV6-4 and TRBJ1-5; D gene uncertain. CDR1 is MRHNA and CDR2 is SNTAGT in the germline V gene. With 2 bases removed from V and 0 bases from J, the gap between germline ends came to 20 bases. CDR3 length: 19 amino acids. CDR3 sequence (DNA): TGTGCCAGCAGTGACCAACATCTCCCCCCCCCGTATAGCAATCAGCCCCAGCATTTT. This encodes CASSDQHLPPPYSNQPQHF.

This chain joins TRBV6-2 or TRBV6-3 and TRBJ1-5; 9 bases are shared with TRBD1. The germline V gene has CDR1 MNHEY and CDR2 SVGEGT. The CDR3 has 14 residues. The trim removed 6 bases at V and 6 bases at J, leaving 6 bases unmatched. Here the CDR3 reads CASSLQGAAQPQHF. The CDR3 bases are TGTGCCAGCAGCCTACAGGGGGCGGCTCAGCCCCAGCATTTT.

The genes are TRBV30 and TRBJ1-5; D is ambiguous. CDR1 and CDR2 (germline): GTSNPN, SVGIG (reference sequence). CDR3 length: 15 residues. The germline V and J ends were trimmed by 1 base and 0 bases, with 10 bases remaining between them. For the CDR3, the DNA is TGTGCCTGGAGTGACTGGGGAGATAGCAATCAGCCCCAGCATTTT. It translates to CAWSDWGDSNQPQHF.